The 29 T cell receptor beta chains below were found in one sample sequenced in a study of blood T cell repertoires in COVID-19. The method was immunoSEQ multiplex PCR; TCRdb's version includes in-frame clones alone and lacks a portion of them. The profile shows a few hundred thousand clones, about 87% of them singletons. The sequenced material came from peripheral blood. These TCRs come from a man aged 55-75 years who had recovered from COVID-19.

This clone was counted once. The rearrangement links TRBV14 to TRBJ2-7, with D uncertain. The V gene's germline CDR1 is SGHDN and CDR2 FVKESK. CDR3 length equals 12 residues. Trimming cost V 3 bases and J 6 bases, with 9 bases left between them. CDR3 DNA sequence: TGTGCCAGCAGCCACGTGGGCTCCGAGCAGTACTTC. It is translated as CASSHVGSEQYF. Using reference TRBV14 and TRBJ2-7 for the parts outside the CDR3, the full variable domain is EAGVTQFPSHSVIEKGQTVTLRCDPISGHDNLYWYRRVMGKEIKFLLHFVKESKQDESGMPNNRFLAERTGGTYSTLKVQPAELEDSGVYFCASSHVGSEQYFGPGTRLTVT.

J is TRBJ2-1 and V is TRBV30; 8 positions match TRBD2. This CDR3 contains 14 residues. Germline assignment: CDR1 GTSNPN and CDR2 SVGIG (reference sequence). V lost 3 bases, J lost 4 bases, and 5 bases stayed unmatched. CDR3 sequence: CAWSTSGAYNEQFF. The CDR3 bases are TGTGCCTGGAGCACTAGCGGAGCGTACAATGAGCAGTTCTTC.

The CDR3 nucleotides read TGTGCCAGCAGCAATGCGGGACAGGGCCACACCATATATTTT. Translation gives CASSNAGQGHTIYF. The chain is built from TRBV21-1 and TRBJ1-3; TRBD1 is taken as the D call from the table, unchecked against the DNA. TRBV21-1 is deemed a pseudogene. The CDR3 is 14 residues long.

The chain employs TRBV7-2 and TRBJ2-7, with 9 bases that match TRBD2. The V gene end was trimmed by 1 base and the J gene end by 3 bases; junction bases not matched to a gene: 4. Germline V gene sequence: CDR1 SGHTA, CDR2 FQGNSA. CDR3 length equals 15 residues. The CDR3 loop reads CASSLVSGGLYEQYF. Here the CDR3 DNA reads TGTGCCAGCAGCTTAGTCAGCGGGGGGCTCTACGAGCAGTACTTC. The full variable domain, its missing parts supplied by reference TRBV7-2 and TRBJ2-7, is GAGVSQSPSNKVTEKGKDVELRCDPISGHTALYWYRQSLGQGLEFLIYFQGNSAPDKSGLPSDRFSAERTGGSVSTLTIQRTQQEDSAVYLCASSLVSGGLYEQYFGPGTRLTVT.

The CDR3 sequence is CASSGGTSGATDTQYF. The CDR3 DNA follows: TGTGCCAGCAGTGGGGGGACTAGCGGGGCCACAGATACGCAGTATTTT. The J gene is TRBJ2-3, the V gene TRBV6-4, with TRBD2 matching over 13 bases. Germline V gives CDR1 MRHNA, CDR2 SNTAGT. The V gene end was trimmed by 4 bases and the J gene end by 2 bases; junction bases not matched to a gene: 3. The CDR3 is made up of 16 amino acids.

The chain couples TRBV11-1 to TRBJ1-2, with D possibly TRBD1 on 5 matching bases. V was trimmed by 3 bases and J by 3 bases, leaving 11 bases between them. CDR1 is SGHAT, CDR2 FQDESV, per germline (reference sequence). CDR3 length equals 14 residues. The CDR3 spells CASSLGLPDYGYTF. The CDR3, as DNA: TGTGCCAGCAGCTTGGGACTGCCAGACTATGGCTACACCTTC.

The chain couples TRBV7-3 to TRBJ2-7, with TRBD1 as a possible D gene (6 bases). The CDR3 is 14 residues long. CDR1 SGHTA and CDR2 FQGTGA come from the germline V gene. Trimming left V 1 base short and J 7 bases short, with 14 bases between. DNA for the CDR3: TGTGCCAGCAGCTTAAGCCGGGACACCGGGGAGCAGTACTTC. This gives the protein CASSLSRDTGEQYF.

The chain employs TRBV19 and TRBJ2-7; TRBD2 matches at 7 bases. Germline CDR1 is LNHDA and CDR2 is SQIVND (reference sequence). V shed 3 bases, J shed 6 bases, and the junction held 17 bases outside the gene matches. The CDR3 is 17 residues long. Here the CDR3 reads CASSILGSTSALGEQYF. The DNA of the CDR3 is TGTGCCAGTAGTATCCTGGGGTCCACTAGCGCATTGGGCGAGCAGTACTTC.

The chain uses TRBV9 and TRBJ2-1; D call uncertain. The CDR3 is made up of 13 amino acids. Per the germline V gene, CDR1 is SGDLS and CDR2 is YYNGEE. V was pared by 0 bases and J by 5 bases, with 6 bases between. In nucleotides, the CDR3 is TGTGCCAGCAGCGTAGTACTCGACAATGAGCAGTTCTTC. It codes for CASSVVLDNEQFF. The variable domain in full, completed from reference TRBV9 and TRBJ2-1, reads DSGVTQTPKHLITATGQRVTLRCSPRSGDLSVYWYQQSLDQGLQFLIQYYNGEERAKGNILERFSAQQFPDLHSELNLSSLELGDSALYFCASSVVLDNEQFFGPGTRLTVL.

The chain employs TRBV15 and TRBJ1-3; TRBD1 is a possible D gene (5 bases). V was cut by 3 bases and J by 4 bases, with 10 bases left in between. Germline CDR1 and CDR2: LNHNV and YYDKDF (reference sequence). The CDR3 runs to 14 residues. The CDR3 nucleotides read TGTGCCACCAGCAGGGGGGGAGAAGGAAACACCATATATTTT. Its translation is CATSRGGEGNTIYF. The entire variable domain, with the rest obtained from reference TRBV15 and TRBJ1-3, is as follows: DAMVIQNPRYQVTQFGKPVTLSCSQTLNHNVMYWYQQKSSQAPKLLFHYYDKDFNNEADTPDNFQSRRPNTSFCFLDIRSPGLGDTAMYLCATSRGGEGNTIYFGEGSWLTVV.

This sequence joins TRBV7-9 and TRBJ2-1, with 7 nucleotides matching TRBD2. The CDR3 has 13 amino acids. The V gene end was trimmed by 1 base and the J gene end by 10 bases; junction bases not matched to a gene: 4. CDR1 and CDR2 (germline): SEHNR, FQNEAQ (reference sequence). In DNA form, the CDR3 reads TGTGCCAGCAGCTTAGTCGGGGGGAGGGAGCAGTTCTTC. It translates to CASSLVGGREQFF.

The gene calls are TRBV19 and TRBJ2-7; D possibly corresponds to TRBD2 (6 bases). The CDR3 loop spans 14 amino acids. The germline V gene encodes CDR1 LNHDA and CDR2 SQIVND (reference sequence). V lost 1 base to trimming and J lost 2 bases, with 9 bases between them. CDR3 sequence: CASSIVAGPYEQYF. The CDR3 DNA follows: TGTGCCAGTAGTATAGTTGCGGGACCCTACGAGCAGTACTTC. The complete variable domain, with remaining parts taken from reference TRBV19 and TRBJ2-7, reads DGGITQSPKYLFRKEGQNVTLSCEQNLNHDAMYWYRQDPGQGLRLIYYSQIVNDFQKGDIAEGYSVSREKKESFPLTVTSAQKNPTAFYLCASSIVAGPYEQYFGPGTRLTVT.

CDR3 coding DNA: TGCAGCGCAATGGGGGGGTCGGGGCATGGCTACACCTTC. Amino acids: CSAMGGSGHGYTF. This rearrangement joins TRBV29-1 to TRBJ1-2, with D possibly matching TRBD1 (5 bases). Germline values: CDR1 SQVTM, CDR2 ANQGSEA. V shed 7 bases and J shed 6 bases, with 18 bases lying between them. The CDR3 extends over 13 amino acids.

The chain employs TRBV14 and TRBJ2-7; a possible D gene is TRBD1 (6 bases). This CDR3 contains 15 residues. The V and J ends lost 2 bases and 6 bases respectively, with 17 bases between them. In germline, CDR1 is SGHDN, CDR2 FVKESK. The CDR3 sequence: CASSQPDRRGGEQYF. The DNA for the CDR3 is TGTGCCAGCAGCCAACCAGACAGACGAGGGGGCGAGCAGTACTTC.

CDR3 sequence reads: CASSQGWDRRAQPQHF. DNA of the CDR3: TGTGCCAGCAGCCAAGGTTGGGACAGACGGGCCCAGCCCCAGCATTTT. The chain has TRBV3-1 (or the pseudogene TRBV3-2) and TRBJ1-5; 7 bases line up with TRBD1. Losses at the gene ends were 1 base for V and 7 bases for J; bases not matched to a gene: 10. Germline CDR1 and CDR2: LGHDT and YNNKEL (reference sequence). The CDR3 runs 16 residues.

The chain uses TRBV7-3 and TRBJ2-6; D unclear. V lost 5 bases and J 1 base, leaving 6 bases between the germline ends. Germline V gene data show CDR1 as SGHTA and CDR2 as FQGTGA. The CDR3 runs 14 residues. CDR3 protein: CASSGWSGANVLTF. The DNA for the CDR3 is TGTGCCAGCAGCGGCTGGTCTGGGGCCAACGTCCTGACTTTC.

The chain carries TRBV7-2 and TRBJ2-7, with D possibly TRBD2 on 7 matching bases. Germline V gene sequence: CDR1 SGHTA, CDR2 FQGNSA. V was clipped by 0 bases and J by 2 bases, with 14 bases between them. The CDR3 is 16 residues long. The CDR3 nucleotides are TGTGCCAGCAGCTTAGCGGGGGGGCGATTAACCTACGAGCAGTACTTC. It encodes CASSLAGGRLTYEQYF.

The chain has TRBV5-4 and TRBJ2-1; 8 bases match TRBD2. The CDR3 loop spans 15 amino acids. V was pared by 4 bases and J by 5 bases, with 8 bases of the junction left unmatched. The germline V gene encodes CDR1 SGHNT and CDR2 YYREEE (reference sequence). This chain's CDR3 is CASSPGGASDNEQFF. For the CDR3, the DNA is TGTGCCAGCAGCCCCGGGGGGGCCAGCGACAATGAGCAGTTCTTC.

The chain has TRBV5-1 and TRBJ2-7; D perhaps matches TRBD1 (5 bases). CDR1 SGHRS and CDR2 YFSETQ come from the germline V gene. This CDR3 is built from 12 residues. Trimming left V 6 bases short and J 6 bases short, with 13 bases between. As DNA, the CDR3 is TGCGCCAGCACAACAGGCCTCGGCGAGCAGTACTTC. The encoded protein is CASTTGLGEQYF.

The chain carries TRBV24-1 and TRBJ1-1, with 9 bases fitting TRBD1. This CDR3 is 15 amino acids long. After removal of 1 base from V and 6 bases from J, the junction contained 5 bases not matched to a gene. Germline V gives CDR1 KGHDR, CDR2 SFDVKD. The CDR3 bases are TGTGCCACCAGTGATTTTCGGGACAGGGACGCTGAAGCTTTCTTT. Translating gives CATSDFRDRDAEAFF.

V usage is TRBV11-2 and J usage is TRBJ1-1; perhaps TRBD1 as D (5 bases). Looked up from germline, CDR1 is SGHAT and CDR2 is FQNNGV. The CDR3 has 15 residues. Trimming cost V 1 base and J 2 bases, with 11 bases left between them. This chain's CDR3 is CASSLGGGINTEAFF. The CDR3, as DNA: TGTGCCAGCAGCTTAGGGGGGGGGATAAACACTGAAGCTTTCTTT.

The V call is TRBV5-1, the J call TRBJ2-3; D unresolved. The CDR3 sequence is 14 residues long. V lost 2 bases and J 1 base, leaving 8 bases between the germline ends. The V gene's germline CDR1 is SGHRS and CDR2 YFSETQ. The CDR3 region is CASSFSTGTDTQYF. The CDR3 nucleotides read TGCGCCAGCAGCTTCTCTACAGGCACAGATACGCAGTATTTT.

CDR3 DNA: TGTGCCTGGACTAGCGGGAATTCAGTGGATACGCAGTATTTT. It encodes CAWTSGNSVDTQYF. The genes are TRBV30 and TRBJ2-3, with TRBD2 matching over 9 bases. Germline-derived CDR1 and CDR2 are GTSNPN and SVGIG (reference sequence). The V segment lost 4 bases and the J segment 6 bases; nucleotides outside the gene matches: 8. CDR3 length equals 14 residues.

The V call is TRBV27, the J call TRBJ2-7; 12 bases match TRBD1. This CDR3 is 16 amino acids long. Per germline, CDR1 MNHEY and CDR2 SMNVEV (reference sequence). V shed 6 bases and J 0 bases; nucleotides not matched to a gene: 6. The CDR3 reads CASSAGQGALSYEQYF. The CDR3 DNA reads TGTGCCAGCAGCGCGGGACAGGGGGCCCTCTCCTACGAGCAGTACTTC.

This clone was picked up one time. This rearrangement joins TRBV27 to TRBJ2-5; D is unresolved. CDR1 and CDR2 from the germline V gene are MNHEY and SMNVEV (reference sequence). The V end lost 4 bases, the J end lost 5 bases, and 11 bases lay between the germline ends. The CDR3 sequence is 13 residues long. This CDR3 reads CASSSSRRETQYF. In DNA form, the CDR3 reads TGTGCCAGCAGTTCCAGTCGGCGGGAGACCCAGTACTTC.

This chain connects TRBV19 to TRBJ1-2, with TRBD1 identical over 7 bases. Germline CDR1 and CDR2: LNHDA and SQIVND (reference sequence). The CDR3 is 15 amino acids. Trimming took 4 bases from V and 4 from J; bases not matched to a gene: 9. CDR3 region: CASSTPGQLRYGYTF. Written as DNA, the CDR3 is TGTGCCAGTAGTACACCGGGACAGCTCCGCTATGGCTACACCTTC.

This clone appeared a few times. This chain connects TRBV14 to TRBJ2-1; TRBD2 matches at 8 bases. V lost 0 bases, J lost 6 bases, and 7 bases stayed unmatched. The CDR3 length is 16 residues. Germline CDR1 SGHDN, CDR2 FVKESK. CDR3 coding DNA: TGTGCCAGCAGCCAAGACGTCGGGAGGGTCCGCAATGAGCAGTTCTTC. Translating gives CASSQDVGRVRNEQFF.

CDR3 nucleotides: TGTGCCATCCGCGACGGTGGGAGAACTAACTATGGCTACACCTTC. The encoded protein is CAIRDGGRTNYGYTF. This rearrangement joins TRBV10-3 to TRBJ1-2; D gene unclear. The CDR3 totals 15 residues. V dropped 8 bases and J dropped 0 bases, with 16 bases sitting between them. Germline V gives CDR1 ENHRY, CDR2 SYGVKD.

The chain links TRBV2 to TRBJ2-5; TRBD1 matches at 8 bases. The CDR3 consists of 14 residues. The trim removed 8 bases at V and 5 bases at J, leaving 10 bases unmatched. The germline V gene encodes CDR1 SNHLY and CDR2 FYNNEI. CDR3 in amino acids: CASRRQGSTETQYF. CDR3 nucleotide sequence: TGTGCCAGCCGAAGACAGGGGAGTACGGAGACCCAGTACTTC.